This T cell receptor (beta chain) stems from a study of blood T cell dynamics during melanoma immunotherapy (dated by TCRdb to 2018 to 2020). For the study in its entirety: Patients with metastatic melanoma were treated with first-line pembrolizumab or nivolumab plus ipilimumab as standard of care in the United Kingdom. A training cohort was formed from consecutive patients, and a further independent group of patients from the same centre was pooled into an external validation set. To identify early correlates of response, the study profiled peripheral T cell receptor repertoires in patients with metastatic melanoma before and after one cycle of checkpoint inhibitor therapy. Broader findings and caveats from the paper: The relatively small sample size was acknowledged as something that could potentially limit how far the results can be generalized. Unlike progressors, patients who went on to achieve disease control showed a bifurcated reorganization of the PBMC repertoire at W3, with either increased clonality or increased diversity. The study could not determine whether the T cell clones driving repertoire changes were melanoma-specific or reflected general immune activation.

Interpreted using the paper, the time point label stands for: week 3, after first cycle of checkpoint inhibitor. Blood was sampled before treatment (T0) and at week 3 (W3), after the first cycle of checkpoint blockade. Except for two patients with rapid clinical progression, response was assessed 12 weeks after the first infusion by RECIST 1.1; disease control meant complete response, partial response or stable disease. Any patient who had received prior systemic cancer treatment, was on concomitant immunosuppressant therapy or had synchronous other active malignancies was excluded. Both bulk PBMC and plasma cell-free DNA were sequenced for TCR beta so that circulating cells and T cell turnover could be tracked. Lymphoprep and SepMate tubes were used to isolate PBMC from blood, and red cell lysis was then performed. QIAamp DNA Blood Mini kits were used to extract DNA from PBMC and from sorted T cell subsets.

Regarding this clone: What this receptor recognizes is not known. The record has no base qualities; no much larger clone is one base away.

Every bulk PBMC sample had a fixed 350 ng of DNA loaded. The immunoSEQ TCRb Assay kit was used according to manufacturer instructions to amplify TCR beta CDR3 sequences from genomic DNA. The KAPA Library Quantification Kit for Illumina platforms was used to quantify the pooled libraries by qPCR. Pooled libraries were clustered at about 0.55-1.1 pM and sequenced on an Illumina NextSeq 500. The authors' pipeline ran thus. The TCR data were analyzed using immunoSEQ ANALYZER and the R LymphoSeq package. A rearrangement efficiency score was calculated as productive divided by the sum of productive and non-productive CDR3 sequences. Clonality was assessed using the Gini coefficient and diversity using the Renyi index at alpha=1, with pairwise comparisons between timepoints within each patient. Clonal relatedness, based on an edit distance of 3, and repertoire similarity, based on the Bhattacharyya coefficient, were both computed in LymphoSeq. To classify response, a linear discriminant analysis based on week-3 changes in clonality and diversity was built with the R MASS and caret packages. TCRdb took this table from immuneACCESS and kept in-frame rearrangements with V and J called. Such tables lack part of the clones; where checked against another copy, unresolved V genes explain under half of the gap, and the rest is unexplained. The V and J calls and clone size are taken from that table; D and trimming were inferred from the DNA. This sample is represented by fewer than 30,000 clones; around four fifths of them were singletons. The ten largest account for approximately 10% of the sample.

This TCR was recovered from a human donor with melanoma. The source was blood, collected from a patient treated with checkpoint blockade.

The bases read TGTGCCAGCAGTTTATCCGGGACAGGGGGCGCCCGTAACTATGGCTACACCTTC. Translated, this gives CASSLSGTGGARNYGYTF. The rearrangement joined TRBV27 to TRBJ1-2; TRBD1 matches 12 bases in the middle. Unmatched junction bases come to 6, with V trimmed by 0 bases and J by 1 base. The germline V gene (reference sequence) specifies MNHEY as CDR1 and SMNVEV as CDR2. Reading from cysteine to phenylalanine, the CDR3 counts 18 amino acids. Only the CDR3 portion is preserved as DNA: 54 bases, with reading frame beginning at the first base.